These 26 T cell receptor beta chains were sequenced from one sample in a study of control samples from healthy donors and cancer patients (dated by TCRdb to 2019 to 2021). Library construction relied on the immunoSEQ multiplex PCR assay. TCRdb took over this immuneACCESS table, retaining in-frame rearrangements with V and J assigned. Such tables are incomplete; in checked studies, under half of the missing clones stem from an unresolved V gene, and the remainder is unexplained. The sample table records roughly 90,000 clones; around 80% of these occur just once. The ten largest clones take up about 9.8% of the sample. Sequencing input: blood. The source of these receptors is a woman aged 60-75 years in good health.

J is TRBJ2-3 and V is TRBV21-1. TRBV21-1 is classified as a pseudogene. This CDR3 comprises 15 residues. CDR3 loop: CASSKGGGDGDTQYF. The CDR3 DNA reads as TGTGCCAGCAGCAAAGGGGGTGGGGATGGGGATACGCAGTATTTT.

The sample holds a few counts of this clone. The rearrangement joins TRBV6-2 or TRBV6-3 to TRBJ2-3; TRBD2 matches at 12 bases. This CDR3 comprises 18 residues. V trimming: 4 bases; J trimming: 2 bases; junction bases outside the gene matches: 10. Germline CDR1 and CDR2: MNHEY and SVGEGT. The CDR3 loop reads CASSFLAGGPLNTDTQYF. The DNA of the CDR3 is TGTGCCAGCAGTTTCCTAGCGGGGGGGCCTCTTAACACAGATACGCAGTATTTT.

The CDR3: CASKRGDVNTEAFF. As DNA, the CDR3 is TGCGCCAGCAAGAGAGGAGATGTGAACACTGAAGCTTTCTTT. This chain links TRBV5-1 with TRBJ1-1; D gene ambiguous. Looked up from germline, CDR1 is SGHRS and CDR2 is YFSETQ. The V gene lost 6 bases and the J gene lost 0 bases, with 12 bases spanning the gap. This CDR3 is built from 14 residues.

In DNA, the CDR3 is TGTGCCAGCAGTTCCGAGGCGTACTATGGCTACACCTTC. It codes for CASSSEAYYGYTF. The chain is built from TRBV6-2 or TRBV6-3 and TRBJ1-2, with D unclear. The V and J ends lost 4 bases and 3 bases respectively, with 9 bases between them. Germline CDR1 reads MNHEY; CDR2 reads SVGEGT. This CDR3 has 13 residues.

V gene TRBV3-1 (or the pseudogene TRBV3-2) combines with J gene TRBJ2-3, with 11 bases aligning to TRBD2. With 7 bases clipped from V and 5 bases from J, the junction kept 11 bases outside the gene matches. This CDR3 is 16 amino acids long. CDR1 and CDR2 from the germline V gene are LGHDT and YNNKEL (reference sequence). The CDR3 DNA reads TGTGCCAGCACCTCCACGGTAGCGGGGGGGCAAGATACGCAGTATTTT. Protein sequence: CASTSTVAGGQDTQYF.

V is TRBV6-5 and J is TRBJ1-4, with 7 bases aligning to TRBD1. The germline gives CDR1 MNHEY, CDR2 SVGAGI. The CDR3 extends over 15 amino acids. After removal of 7 bases from V and 8 bases from J, the junction contained 13 bases not matched to a gene. The CDR3 reads CASTGGGTVDEKLFF. The CDR3 coding sequence is TGTGCCAGCACCGGAGGCGGGACAGTAGACGAAAAACTGTTTTTT.

The chain uses TRBV2 and TRBJ1-5, with D hard to call. The CDR3 has 16 residues. Germline CDR1 is SNHLY and CDR2 is FYNNEI. V lost 4 bases to trimming and J lost 0 bases, with 13 bases between them. CDR3 sequence reads: CASSGATGFSNQPQHF. The CDR3, as DNA: TGTGCCAGCAGTGGGGCAACGGGGTTTAGCAATCAGCCCCAGCATTTT.

The chain links TRBV28 to TRBJ1-5; perhaps TRBD1 as D (5 bases). Germline-derived CDR1 and CDR2 are MDHEN and SYDVKM. CDR3 length equals 15 residues. The ends were cut back, 6 bases at V and 1 base at J, with 13 bases in the middle. CDR3 nucleotides: TGTGCCAGCAGAAGAGGTGGGGGAAGCAATCAGCCCCAGCATTTT. Protein sequence: CASRRGGGSNQPQHF.

Ten or more counts support this clone. CDR3 sequence reads: CASQREGAQSPLHF. Written as DNA, the CDR3 is TGTGCCAGCCAGCGGGAAGGGGCGCAGTCACCCCTCCACTTT. This chain joins TRBV6-6 and TRBJ1-6, with a tentative D call TRBD1 (5 bases). The CDR3 is made up of 14 amino acids. Trimming took 8 bases from V and 10 from J, leaving 18 bases between them. Germline values: CDR1 MNHNY, CDR2 SVGAGI (reference sequence).

The chain recombines TRBV9 with TRBJ1-4; TRBD1 aligns across 9 bases. The CDR3 consists of 14 residues. The V gene's germline CDR1 is SGDLS and CDR2 YYNGEE. Trimming at V came to 4 bases and at J to 7 bases, leaving 5 bases not matched to a gene. In DNA, the CDR3 is TGTGCCAGCAGCCTGGGACAGGGAGGTGAAAAACTGTTTTTT. Translating gives CASSLGQGGEKLFF.

This clone appeared a single time. The V and J genes are TRBV5-6 and TRBJ2-7; D uncertain. Germline V CDR1 and CDR2: SGHDT, YYEEEE. V was shortened by 0 bases and J by 2 bases, with 6 bases between the two germline ends. This CDR3 has 13 amino acids. This chain's CDR3 is CASSLEQTYEQYF. CDR3 sequence (DNA): TGTGCCAGCAGCTTGGAGCAGACCTACGAGCAGTACTTC.

The genes are TRBV5-6 and TRBJ1-1; D is ambiguous. With 3 bases removed from V and 4 bases from J, the gap between germline ends came to 10 bases. The CDR3 extends over 13 amino acids. Germline CDR1 reads SGHDT; CDR2 reads YYEEEE. DNA for the CDR3: TGTGCCAGCAGCTACCGGAGGGCCACTGAAGCTTTCTTT. Its protein product is CASSYRRATEAFF.

This chain uses TRBV12-3 or TRBV12-4 with TRBJ2-5; D is undetermined. CDR3 length: 13 amino acids. The ends were cut back, 6 bases at V and 0 bases at J, with 8 bases in the middle. CDR3 nucleotides: TGTGCCAGCAGGATGGACCACCAAGAGACCCAGTACTTC. It encodes CASRMDHQETQYF.

CDR3 in DNA: TGTGCCAGCAGTCCTCAGGACAGGTACTATGGCTACACCTTC. It codes for CASSPQDRYYGYTF. The rearrangement links TRBV6-5 to TRBJ1-2; TRBD1 matches 7 bases. Germline CDR1 is MNHEY and CDR2 is SVGAGI. Trimming cost V 5 bases and J 3 bases; bases outside gene matches: 6. The length of the CDR3 is 14 residues.

The chain uses TRBV5-1 and TRBJ2-2, with 10 bases lining up with TRBD2. V lost 2 bases to trimming and J lost 2 bases; unmatched junction nucleotides: 6. Germline assignment: CDR1 SGHRS and CDR2 YFSETQ. The CDR3 extends over 17 amino acids. The CDR3, as DNA: TGCGCCAGCAGCTTTCAGATACTAGCGGGAAACACCGGGGAGCTGTTTTTT. Translation gives CASSFQILAGNTGELFF.

Only one count was recorded for this clone. The chain is built from TRBV4-2 and TRBJ2-1; 7 bases are a match to TRBD1. Looked up from germline, CDR1 is LGHNA and CDR2 is YNFKEQ. The CDR3 totals 15 residues. V was pared by 4 bases and J by 10 bases, with 13 bases of the junction left unmatched. The CDR3 DNA reads as TGTGCCAGCAGCCTGACCCGGGACAGCGTTGGGGAGCAGTTCTTC. This translates into CASSLTRDSVGEQFF.

This clone was found once. The chain employs TRBV3-1 (or the pseudogene TRBV3-2) and TRBJ1-1; D gene ambiguous. Trimming shortened V by 3 bases and J by 7 bases, and 9 bases separated the two germline ends. The CDR3 is 12 amino acids. Germline V lookup: CDR1 LGHDT, CDR2 YNNKEL (reference sequence). Written as DNA, the CDR3 is TGTGCCAGCAGCCAGGCGGGCATTGAAGCTTTCTTT. Residues: CASSQAGIEAFF.

CDR3 in DNA: TGTGCCAGCAGTTCTGACAGTGTTCAGCCCCAGCATTTT. This encodes CASSSDSVQPQHF. The gene calls are TRBV6-2 or TRBV6-3 and TRBJ1-5, with D possibly matching TRBD1 (5 bases). Trimming took off 4 bases at V and 6 bases at J, with 10 bases between the two ends. The CDR3 contains 13 residues. Germline CDR1 is MNHEY and CDR2 is SVGEGT.

J is TRBJ1-1 and V is TRBV6-6; tentative D call: TRBD1 (5 bases). V was pared by 6 bases and J by 7 bases, with 9 bases between. Per the germline V gene, CDR1 is MNHNY and CDR2 is SVGAGI (reference sequence). CDR3 length equals 11 residues. In DNA, the CDR3 is TGTGCCAGCAGCTGGGGGGGTGAAGCTTTCTTT. Translated, it gives CASSWGGEAFF.

The chain joins TRBV29-1 to TRBJ2-1; 12 bases align to TRBD1. CDR1 and CDR2 (germline): SQVTM, ANQGSEA. The CDR3 consists of 14 residues. V was clipped by 4 bases and J by 5 bases; unmatched bases: 3. CDR3 nucleotides: TGCAGCGTTGGGGACAGGGGGCGTAACAATGAGCAGTTCTTC. Translating it yields CSVGDRGRNNEQFF.

This chain links TRBV19 with TRBJ2-7; 9 positions match TRBD1. Germline loops: CDR1 LNHDA, CDR2 SQIVND (reference sequence). The CDR3 covers 15 residues. Trimming cost V 3 bases and J 3 bases; bases outside gene matches: 6. The CDR3 DNA is TGTGCCAGTAGTATGCGGGGACAGGGAAACTACGAGCAGTACTTC. The encoded protein is CASSMRGQGNYEQYF.

The rearrangement uses TRBV2 and TRBJ1-6; the D gene is possibly TRBD1 (6 bases). Trimming cost V 4 bases and J 9 bases, with 13 bases left between them. The germline gives CDR1 SNHLY, CDR2 FYNNEI. This CDR3 contains 14 residues. Here the CDR3 DNA reads TGTGCCAGCAGTGCTGGGGGGCCTCTTTCACCCCTCCACTTT. The encoded protein is CASSAGGPLSPLHF.

The chain recombines TRBV4-1 with TRBJ1-3; 7 bases fit TRBD1. The CDR3 consists of 16 residues. Losses at the gene ends were 3 bases for V and 3 bases for J; bases not matched to a gene: 8. CDR1 is MGHRA, CDR2 YSYEKL, per germline. CDR3 bases: TGCGCCAGCAGCCAGTTGACAGGGATAGGTGGAAACACCATATATTTT. Translating gives CASSQLTGIGGNTIYF.

This chain links TRBV7-2 with TRBJ2-1; 7 bases align to TRBD2. The CDR3 spans 18 residues. The germline V gene has CDR1 SGHTA and CDR2 FQGNSA. The J segment lost 7 bases and the V segment lost 1 base, leaving 16 bases of the junction unmatched. The CDR3 here is CASSLGDPGGSFGNEQFF. The CDR3 DNA sequence: TGTGCCAGCAGCTTAGGGGATCCCGGGGGGTCCTTTGGGAATGAGCAGTTCTTC.

This clone was detected only a few times. This chain links TRBV18 with TRBJ2-7; D is unresolved. This CDR3 comprises 14 residues. In germline, CDR1 is KGHSH, CDR2 LQKENI. V dropped 5 bases and J dropped 0 bases, with 11 bases sitting between them. The CDR3 nucleotides read TGTGCCAGCTCATCCCGTCAGAGCTCCTACGAGCAGTACTTC. It specifies CASSSRQSSYEQYF.

The CDR3 nucleotides read TGCGCCAGCAGTGAGGGGGCACCCCTCCACTTT. Translation gives CASSEGAPLHF. The chain employs TRBV10-2 and TRBJ1-6; the D is unclear. Germline V gives CDR1 WSHSY, CDR2 SAAADI. The CDR3 contains 11 residues. Between the trimmed V and J ends, which lost 2 bases and 11 bases, there was a span of 4 bases.